Listed below are T cell receptor beta chains from one sample, sequenced in a study of OX40 agonist ivuxolimab in advanced cancers. Clones were read by immunoSEQ multiplex PCR, and TCRdb kept only the in-frame ones, dropping some. The sample includes over 25,000 clones, roughly 90% of them seen just once. Sequencing was performed on CD4+ or CD8+ T cells sorted from blood, taken in a trial of the OX40 agonist ivuxolimab. All receptors derive from an adult with an advanced solid tumor such as melanoma, head and neck, liver or kidney cancer. The CDR3 runs from the conserved cysteine through the conserved F or W. A D gene is named only where the DNA matches it firmly. Clone size is stated in some rows and not others, as once, few, many or a class when expanded.

D gene: -
CDR3 length: 14
J gene: TRBJ2-1
V gene: TRBV5-6
clone size: -
CDR3 DNA: TGTGCCAGCAGCTTGGCCGGAGTCGACAATGAGCAGTTCTTC
CDR3 protein: CASSLAGVDNEQFF

D gene: TRBD1
CDR3 length: 14
J gene: TRBJ1-1
V gene: TRBV6-1
clone size: -
CDR3 DNA: TGTGCCAGCAGTGAATCTACAGGGGGGAGTACGGCTTTCTTT
CDR3 protein: CASSESTGGSTAFF

D gene: -
CDR3 length: 13
J gene: TRBJ2-7
V gene: TRBV7-9
clone size: -
CDR3 DNA: TGTGCCAGCAGCTCCCCTCTAGCGTCCCTGCAGTACTTC
CDR3 protein: CASSSPLASLQYF

D gene: -
CDR3 length: 11
J gene: TRBJ1-1
V gene: TRBV30
clone size: -
CDR3 DNA: TGTGCCTGGAACCTTAACACTGAAGCTTTCTTT
CDR3 protein: CAWNLNTEAFF

D gene: -
CDR3 length: 18
J gene: TRBJ2-6
V gene: TRBV7-3
clone size: -
CDR3 DNA: TGTGCCAGCAGCGAAGAGGTCAGGGCCCTCTCTGGGGCCAACGTCCTGACTTTC
CDR3 protein: CASSEEVRALSGANVLTF

D gene: TRBD1
CDR3 length: 14
J gene: TRBJ2-7
V gene: TRBV5-1
clone size: -
CDR3 DNA: TGCGCCAGCAGCCTGACAGGGTATACCTACGAGCAGTACTTC
CDR3 protein: CASSLTGYTYEQYF

D gene: -
CDR3 length: 13
J gene: TRBJ2-1
V gene: TRBV29-1
clone size: -
CDR3 DNA: TGCAGCGCCACCCTAGTATCCTACAATGAGCAGTTCTTC
CDR3 protein: CSATLVSYNEQFF

D gene: TRBD2
CDR3 length: 15
J gene: TRBJ2-7
V gene: TRBV27
clone size: -
CDR3 DNA: TGTGCCAGCAGTTCGGCGGGAGGGCCTTCCTACGAGCAGTACTTC
CDR3 protein: CASSSAGGPSYEQYF

D gene: -
CDR3 length: 14
J gene: TRBJ2-1
V gene: TRBV7-9
clone size: -
CDR3 DNA: TGTGCCAGCAGCCCTGTCCAGAACCACAATGAGCAGTTCTTC
CDR3 protein: CASSPVQNHNEQFF

D gene: -
CDR3 length: 12
J gene: TRBJ2-7
V gene: TRBV11-2
clone size: few
CDR3 DNA: TGTGCCAGCAGCTTAGATTGGGTCGAGCAGTACTTC
CDR3 protein: CASSLDWVEQYF

D gene: -
CDR3 length: 16
J gene: TRBJ2-7
V gene: TRBV21-1
clone size: -
CDR3 DNA: TGTGCCAGCAGCAGGCGGACTAGCGGGGCATCCTACGAGCAGTACTTC
CDR3 protein: CASSRRTSGASYEQYF

D gene: -
CDR3 length: 17
J gene: TRBJ2-2
V gene: TRBV9
clone size: -
CDR3 DNA: TGTGCCAGCAGCGTAGCCGATTCCGGGACATTGATGGGGGAGCTGTTTTTT
CDR3 protein: CASSVADSGTLMGELFF

D gene: TRBD2
CDR3 length: 16
J gene: TRBJ2-7
V gene: TRBV6-5
clone size: -
CDR3 DNA: TGTGCCAGCAGTTTCCGTTTAGCGGGAGTTTTCGACGAGCAGTACTTC
CDR3 protein: CASSFRLAGVFDEQYF

D gene: -
CDR3 length: 15
J gene: TRBJ2-3
V gene: TRBV21-1
clone size: -
CDR3 DNA: TGTGCCAGCAGCAAAGCGTTGCGCGGCACAGATACGCAGTATTTT
CDR3 protein: CASSKALRGTDTQYF

D gene: TRBD1
CDR3 length: 15
J gene: TRBJ1-1
V gene: TRBV7-9
clone size: -
CDR3 DNA: TGTGCCAGCGGGGACAGGGGAGGAACGAACACTGAAGCTTTCTTT
CDR3 protein: CASGDRGGTNTEAFF

D gene: -
CDR3 length: 15
J gene: TRBJ2-3
V gene: TRBV6-1
clone size: -
CDR3 DNA: TGTGCCAGCAGTGATGGGGTTGGGGCCACAGATACGCAGTATTTT
CDR3 protein: CASSDGVGATDTQYF

D gene: TRBD1
CDR3 length: 17
J gene: TRBJ2-3
V gene: TRBV5-1
clone size: -
CDR3 DNA: TGCGCCAGCAGCTTGGTCGGGACAGGGGTCCGCACAGATACGCAGTATTTT
CDR3 protein: CASSLVGTGVRTDTQYF

D gene: TRBD1
CDR3 length: 14
J gene: TRBJ1-4
V gene: TRBV7-8
clone size: -
CDR3 DNA: TGTGCCAGCAGCGAGGGACAGGGATATGAAAAACTGTTTTTT
CDR3 protein: CASSEGQGYEKLFF

D gene: TRBD2
CDR3 length: 17
J gene: TRBJ2-1
V gene: TRBV19
clone size: -
CDR3 DNA: TGTGCCAGTAGTCCTAGCGGGGGGGCCGTATTCTACAATGAGCAGTTCTTC
CDR3 protein: CASSPSGGAVFYNEQFF

D gene: -
CDR3 length: 17
J gene: TRBJ1-5
V gene: TRBV19
clone size: -
CDR3 DNA: TGTGCCAGTTCGGGGTCAGAAACAATAAATAGCAATCAGCCCCAGCATTTT
CDR3 protein: CASSGSETINSNQPQHF

D gene: TRBD1
CDR3 length: 14
J gene: TRBJ1-1
V gene: TRBV5-4
clone size: -
CDR3 DNA: TGTGCCAGCAGCAATGACAGGGCGAACACTGAAGCTTTCTTT
CDR3 protein: CASSNDRANTEAFF

D gene: -
CDR3 length: 16
J gene: TRBJ2-6
V gene: TRBV10-2
clone size: -
CDR3 DNA: TGCGCCAGCAGTGAGTCGACCGGGGCTGGGGCCAACGTCCTGACTTTC
CDR3 protein: CASSESTGAGANVLTF

D gene: -
CDR3 length: 11
J gene: TRBJ2-7
V gene: TRBV5-5
clone size: -
CDR3 DNA: TGTGGCGACGGATCATCCTACGAGCAGTACTTC
CDR3 protein: CGDGSSYEQYF

D gene: -
CDR3 length: 16
J gene: TRBJ1-5
V gene: TRBV28
clone size: -
CDR3 DNA: TGTGCCAGCAGTTTTCTGGGGGGGAACGGCAATCAGCCCCAGCATTTT
CDR3 protein: CASSFLGGNGNQPQHF

D gene: -
CDR3 length: 13
J gene: TRBJ1-1
V gene: TRBV7-6
clone size: -
CDR3 DNA: TGTGCCAGCAGCTTAGGCACTAACACTGAAGCTTTCTTT
CDR3 protein: CASSLGTNTEAFF

D gene: TRBD1
CDR3 length: 13
J gene: TRBJ2-7
V gene: TRBV19
clone size: -
CDR3 DNA: TGTGCCAGTAGTCCAGGGACAGCGTACGAGCAGTACTTC
CDR3 protein: CASSPGTAYEQYF

D gene: TRBD1
CDR3 length: 16
J gene: TRBJ1-4
V gene: TRBV27
clone size: -
CDR3 DNA: TGTGCCAGCAGTTTTGAAGGGGGCGTGGCTAATGAAAAACTGTTTTTT
CDR3 protein: CASSFEGGVANEKLFF

D gene: -
CDR3 length: 13
J gene: TRBJ1-1
V gene: TRBV7-9
clone size: -
CDR3 DNA: TGTGCCAGCAGCTATGCATTGAACACTGAAGCTTTCTTT
CDR3 protein: CASSYALNTEAFF

D gene: TRBD1
CDR3 length: 15
J gene: TRBJ1-3
V gene: TRBV5-4
clone size: -
CDR3 DNA: TGTGCCAGCAGCCAAGGCGGGACAGGGGACAACACCATATATTTT
CDR3 protein: CASSQGGTGDNTIYF

D gene: TRBD1
CDR3 length: 18
J gene: TRBJ2-3
V gene: TRBV4-1
clone size: -
CDR3 DNA: TGCGCCAGCAGCCAAGATCCCGCCGGACAGGGGTTTAGGGATACGCAGTATTTT
CDR3 protein: CASSQDPAGQGFRDTQYF

D gene: -
CDR3 length: 14
J gene: TRBJ1-2
V gene: TRBV4-1
clone size: few
CDR3 DNA: TGCGCCAGCAGCCAAGAGGGAAAGTTCTATGGCTACACCTTC
CDR3 protein: CASSQEGKFYGYTF

D gene: -
CDR3 length: 15
J gene: TRBJ1-2
V gene: TRBV5-4
clone size: -
CDR3 DNA: TGTGCCAGCAGCTTGGCGGGACATCCGAACTATGGCTACACCTTC
CDR3 protein: CASSLAGHPNYGYTF

D gene: TRBD2
CDR3 length: 16
J gene: TRBJ2-1
V gene: TRBV7-6
clone size: -
CDR3 DNA: TGTGCCAGCAGCTTAGGTGGACTAGCGAGGAACAATGAGCAGTTCTTC
CDR3 protein: CASSLGGLARNNEQFF

D gene: -
CDR3 length: 12
J gene: TRBJ2-7
V gene: TRBV5-1
clone size: -
CDR3 DNA: TGCGCCAGCAGCTTGAATTCCCGGGAGCAGTACTTC
CDR3 protein: CASSLNSREQYF

D gene: TRBD1
CDR3 length: 14
J gene: TRBJ2-7
V gene: TRBV5-4
clone size: -
CDR3 DNA: TGTGCCAGCAGCTCGGGACAGGGGAAGGACGAGCAGTACTTC
CDR3 protein: CASSSGQGKDEQYF

D gene: -
CDR3 length: 13
J gene: TRBJ2-7
V gene: TRBV11-3
clone size: -
CDR3 DNA: TGTGCCAGCAGCCCCAGGGGCGGCTACGAGCAGTACTTC
CDR3 protein: CASSPRGGYEQYF

D gene: -
CDR3 length: 17
J gene: TRBJ2-3
V gene: TRBV15
clone size: -
CDR3 DNA: TGTGCCACCAGCAGAGATTTGGCTAGTTCTAGCACAGATACGCAGTATTTT
CDR3 protein: CATSRDLASSSTDTQYF

D gene: TRBD1
CDR3 length: 12
J gene: TRBJ1-5
V gene: TRBV6-4
clone size: few
CDR3 DNA: TGTGCCGGGGGACAGTTCAATCAGCCCCAGCATTTT
CDR3 protein: CAGGQFNQPQHF

D gene: TRBD1
CDR3 length: 16
J gene: TRBJ2-7
V gene: TRBV7-9
clone size: -
CDR3 DNA: TGTGCCAGCAGCTTATTCCGGCGAGACAGGGGTTACGAGCAGTACTTC
CDR3 protein: CASSLFRRDRGYEQYF

D gene: TRBD1
CDR3 length: 15
J gene: TRBJ1-5
V gene: TRBV6-1
clone size: -
CDR3 DNA: TGTGCCAGCAGTGACCCCCGACAGGGCCTAAGGCCCCAGCATTTT
CDR3 protein: CASSDPRQGLRPQHF

D gene: -
CDR3 length: 16
J gene: TRBJ1-2
V gene: TRBV9
clone size: -
CDR3 DNA: TGTGCCAGCAGCGTAGGTCTACAGACCGCTAACTATGGCTACACCTTC
CDR3 protein: CASSVGLQTANYGYTF

D gene: TRBD2
CDR3 length: 16
J gene: TRBJ2-2
V gene: TRBV11-3
clone size: -
CDR3 DNA: TGTGCCAGCAGCTCCTATTCTAGCGGGGCCGCCGGGGAGCTGTTTTTT
CDR3 protein: CASSSYSSGAAGELFF

D gene: -
CDR3 length: 14
J gene: TRBJ2-7
V gene: TRBV27
clone size: -
CDR3 DNA: TGTGCCAGCGGGTTCCGGGGGGCCAGGGACGAGCAGTACTTC
CDR3 protein: CASGFRGARDEQYF

D gene: -
CDR3 length: 12
J gene: TRBJ1-2
V gene: TRBV6-1
clone size: -
CDR3 DNA: TGTGCCAGCAACCACCGAAGTTATGGCTACACCTTC
CDR3 protein: CASNHRSYGYTF

D gene: -
CDR3 length: 15
J gene: TRBJ2-7
V gene: TRBV9
clone size: -
CDR3 DNA: TGTGCCAGCAGCGTAGACCCGAATCCTAGTTACGAGCAGTACTTC
CDR3 protein: CASSVDPNPSYEQYF

D gene: -
CDR3 length: 15
J gene: TRBJ2-3
V gene: TRBV4-1
clone size: -
CDR3 DNA: TGCGCCAGCAGCCAAGTAGCGTTGGGCACAGATACGCAGTATTTT
CDR3 protein: CASSQVALGTDTQYF

D gene: TRBD1
CDR3 length: 17
J gene: TRBJ2-7
V gene: TRBV15
clone size: -
CDR3 DNA: TGTGCCACCAGCAGGCTCCCCGGGACAGGAATAAACTACGAGCAGTACTTC
CDR3 protein: CATSRLPGTGINYEQYF

D gene: -
CDR3 length: 13
J gene: TRBJ2-1
V gene: TRBV29-1
clone size: -
CDR3 DNA: TGCAGCGTCTCAACCGACACCTACAATGAGCAGTTCTTC
CDR3 protein: CSVSTDTYNEQFF